This T cell receptor beta chain is drawn from a study of monozygotic twins with inflammatory bowel disease. Study-wide findings and caveats: Immunosuppressive treatments were not uniform, and this may have added variability to patient repertoires. In the analysis, different T cell subtypes could not be told apart.

For this clonotype: Its antigen is undetermined.

TCRdb processed the 5' RACE reads again and assigns one entry to each CDR3 protein, with no DNA. The table lists approximately 400,000 distinct CDR3 sequences. Germline V gene data show CDR1 as SGHTA and CDR2 as FQGNSA. The length of the CDR3 is 12 residues. The TCR comes from a human donor with ulcerative colitis or Crohn's disease, or a healthy co-twin of an affected twin (not recorded which). Material for sequencing was blood. The chain links TRBV7-2 to TRBJ2-3. CDR3 loop: CASSFLMDTQYF. Full variable domain (rest looked up from reference TRBV7-2 and TRBJ2-3): GAGVSQSPSNKVTEKGKDVELRCDPISGHTALYWYRQSLGQGLEFLIYFQGNSAPDKSGLPSDRFSAERTGGSVSTLTIQRTQQEDSAVYLCASSFLMDTQYFGPGTRLTVL.